The entry below describes one T cell receptor (beta chain). Antigen: not known. TCRB transcripts that were expressed got sequenced, as all of the isolated RNA had been reverse transcribed. Produced via immunoSEQ multiplex PCR; TCRdb's table is partial and in-frame only. The sample has 53,000 or so clones; under 75% are singletons. This sample was included in a study of beta chain features in type 1 diabetes. The study's findings and limits: Shortening of TCRB CDR3s, moderate but significant, appeared in all four CD4+ subsets of Type 1 diabetes patients. HLA effects on TCRB rearrangement stayed unresolved here. A pattern of fewer insertions and more deletions at VDJ junctions was seen in type 1 diabetes patients.

CDR1 and CDR2 from the germline V gene are LNHNV and YYDKDF (reference sequence). CDR3 length equals 17 residues. V trimming: 0 bases; J trimming: 2 bases; junction bases outside the gene matches: 8. The rearrangement links TRBV15 to TRBJ2-7; TRBD2 matches at 9 bases. This receptor was obtained from a woman aged 25 to 39 with type 1 diabetes. What was sequenced was stem cell memory CD4+ T cells from blood. The CDR3 loop reads CATSREPLAGLPYEQYF. Here the CDR3 DNA reads TGTGCCACCAGCAGAGAACCGCTAGCGGGACTCCCCTACGAGCAGTACTTC.